This T cell receptor (beta chain) was profiled in a study of shared clonotypes between healthy human individuals. Study as a whole: Three plates were used per donor for CD4 naive, three for CD4 memory, two for CD8 naive and one for CD8 memory.

Trimming shortened V by 4 bases and J by 2 bases, and 9 bases separated the two germline ends. Germline V CDR1 and CDR2: SGHTA, FQGNSA. CDR3 length: 13 residues. The sorted-subset replicate PCRs were given 150 to 200 ng DNA, which is tens of thousands of T cell genomes. Generated by immunoSEQ multiplex PCR, the TCRdb table keeps only in-frame clones and is missing some. The table has roughly 2.5 million clones, just over 90% seen once. The sequencing input was naive CD4+ T cells sorted from blood. Subset reported: CD45RA+ positively selected. This clonotype was sampled from a man younger than 35 in good health. The chain combines TRBV7-2 with TRBJ2-7; no firm D call. CDR3 protein: CASSSSATYEQYF. DNA of the CDR3: TGTGCCAGCAGCTCCAGCGCCACCTACGAGCAGTACTTC.